The rows below give T cell receptor beta chains drawn from one sample of a study of cytomegalovirus exposure and HLA in healthy donors. The protocol was immunoSEQ multiplex PCR, while the TCRdb copy is restricted to in-frame clones and leaves out a portion. The table lists tens of thousands of clones. Specimen: PBMCs. These TCRs come from a man aged 50 to 59 in good health and CMV-seronegative. Each CDR3 is given with its conserved first and last residue. D genes are given only for firm matches.

v_gene,j_gene,d_gene,CDR3nt,CDR3aa
TRBV6-5,TRBJ2-5,NA,TGTGCCAGCAGTTACTCGTATGGTAGAGGGGGGGGGACCCAGTACTTC,CASSYSYGRGGGTQYF
TRBV2,TRBJ1-1,TRBD1,TGTGCCAGCAGTGAACGACAGGGAAACACTGAAGCTTTCTTT,CASSERQGNTEAFF
TRBV7-9,TRBJ1-5,TRBD1,TGTGCCAGCAGTTCCAGGACAGGGGTTCAGCCCCAGCATTTT,CASSSRTGVQPQHF
TRBV6-5,TRBJ2-6,NA,TGTGCCAGCAGTTACTGGGCCTCTGGGGCCAACGTCCTGACTTTC,CASSYWASGANVLTF
TRBV18,TRBJ2-7,TRBD1,TGTGCCAGCTCACTACCGGGACAGGGGGCCCACGAGCAGTACTTC,CASSLPGQGAHEQYF
TRBV9,TRBJ2-7,NA,TGTGCCAGCAGCGTAGACTGGAGCTCCTACGAGCAGTACTTC,CASSVDWSSYEQYF
TRBV15,TRBJ2-7,TRBD1,TGTGCCACCAGCAGGGACAGGGGGTCCTACGAGCAGTACTTC,CATSRDRGSYEQYF
TRBV6-5,TRBJ1-5,TRBD1,TGTGCCAGCAGTTTCGACAGGGGGGCTAATCAGCCCCAGCATTTT,CASSFDRGANQPQHF
TRBV7-9,TRBJ1-3,NA,TGTGCCAGCTCCCCTGGACAGCTTATCTCTGAGAACACCATATATTTT,CASSPGQLISENTIYF
TRBV7-9,TRBJ2-1,NA,TGTGCCAGCAGCCTACTCACACAGAGCTCCTACAATGAGCAGTTCTTC,CASSLLTQSSYNEQFF
TRBV6-5,TRBJ2-7,TRBD1,TGTGCCAGCAGTTACGCCGGGACAGGACTTTTACGGGAGCAGTACTTC,CASSYAGTGLLREQYF
TRBV5-1,TRBJ2-2,TRBD1,TGCGCCAGCAGAGTGGCAGGGGGCGCCGCCGGGGAGCTGTTTTTT,CASRVAGGAAGELFF
TRBV19,TRBJ1-5,NA,TGTGCCAGTAGTCCCCTGAGTATGGGCAATCAGCCCCAGCATTTT,CASSPLSMGNQPQHF
TRBV6-5,TRBJ2-1,TRBD2,TGTGCCAGCAGTTTCGGGGGGGCCACAAGTGAGCAGTTCTTC,CASSFGGATSEQFF
TRBV5-1,TRBJ2-7,NA,TGCGCCAGCAGCTTGGAGGGAGCTTCCTACGAGCAGTACTTC,CASSLEGASYEQYF
TRBV2,TRBJ2-1,TRBD1,TGTGCCAGCAGGACCCTAGGACAGGGGGTGGTCAATGAGCAGTTCTTC,CASRTLGQGVVNEQFF
TRBV7-9,TRBJ2-1,NA,TGTGCCAGCAGCTTAGGGTCGTGGCAGGATGAGCAGTTCTTC,CASSLGSWQDEQFF
TRBV18,TRBJ1-3,NA,TGTGCCAGCTCACCACCCGTAATCTCTGGAAACACCATATATTTT,CASSPPVISGNTIYF
TRBV9,TRBJ1-1,TRBD1,TGTGCCAGCAGCGTAGCAGCAGGGGGGAACACTGAAGCTTTCTTT,CASSVAAGGNTEAFF
TRBV30,TRBJ2-1,TRBD2,TGTGCCTGGAAAGGGTCGGGGGGGAAATACAATGAGCAGTTCTTC,CAWKGSGGKYNEQFF
TRBV28,TRBJ1-5,TRBD1,TGTGCCAGCAGCCCGACAGGGAGGAACAATCAGCCCCAGCATTTT,CASSPTGRNNQPQHF
TRBV6-1,TRBJ1-3,NA,TGTGCCAGCAGTGCCCTTGGGACAGGAAACACCATATATTTT,CASSALGTGNTIYF
TRBV28,TRBJ1-2,TRBD1,TGTGCCAGCAGTGGAACAGGGGGCAACTATGGCTACACCTTC,CASSGTGGNYGYTF
TRBV4-1,TRBJ2-7,NA,TGCGCCAGCAGCTATGAGGGTTCCTACGAGCAGTACTTC,CASSYEGSYEQYF
TRBV19,TRBJ1-5,NA,TGTGCCACCTCGGGAGAGGGCTTTGAGCCCCAGCATTTT,CATSGEGFEPQHF
TRBV4-3,TRBJ1-1,TRBD1,TGCGCCAGCAGCCAAGATCGACAGGGGATTCTTTACACTGAAGCTTTCTTT,CASSQDRQGILYTEAFF
TRBV13,TRBJ2-7,TRBD1,TGTGCCAGCAGCGTTAGGACAGGGGGTATTTTTGTTGAAAACTACGAGCAGTACTTC,CASSVRTGGIFVENYEQYF
TRBV13,TRBJ1-4,TRBD1,TGTGCCAGCAGCGCGACAGGGAAGAGGGAAAAACTGTTTTTT,CASSATGKREKLFF
TRBV18,TRBJ1-5,TRBD1,TGTGCCAGCTCACCGCACGACAGGGGAGGACAGCCCCAGCATTTT,CASSPHDRGGQPQHF
TRBV6-1,TRBJ2-1,NA,TGTGCCAGCAGTGACGCTCCGGGGAATGAGCAGTTCTTC,CASSDAPGNEQFF
TRBV7-3,TRBJ2-1,NA,TGTGCCAGCAGTTCGGGACACGACGACAATGAGCAGTTCTTC,CASSSGHDDNEQFF
TRBV7-8,TRBJ2-7,TRBD2,TGTGCCAGCAGCTCTAGGACCGGGGGGACCGCCTACGAGCAGTACTTC,CASSSRTGGTAYEQYF
TRBV18,TRBJ2-7,TRBD2,TGTGCCAGCTCCCGGACTAGCGGGGGGGCGTACGAGCAGTACTTC,CASSRTSGGAYEQYF
TRBV5-1,TRBJ1-3,NA,TGCGCCAGCAGCTTGCAGGGAAACAGGGTTTTTTCTGGAAACACCATATATTTT,CASSLQGNRVFSGNTIYF
TRBV4-1,TRBJ1-2,NA,TGCGCCAGCAGCCAAGGAGAGGGCCCCGGATATGGCTACACCTTC,CASSQGEGPGYGYTF
TRBV27,TRBJ2-1,NA,TGTGCCAGCAGTTTATCCGGGGTCGTTTCCTACAATGAGCAGTTCTTC,CASSLSGVVSYNEQFF
TRBV27,TRBJ2-2,TRBD2,TGTGCCAGCAGGTTATGGGGGGGGAACACCGGGGAGCTGTTTTTT,CASRLWGGNTGELFF
TRBV18,TRBJ2-5,TRBD1,TGTGCCAGCTCACGACAGGGTATCCCAGAGACCCAGTACTTC,CASSRQGIPETQYF
TRBV27,TRBJ2-7,TRBD1,TGTGCCAGCAGTGAGCTCGGACAGGGCCACGAGCAGTACTTC,CASSELGQGHEQYF
TRBV18,TRBJ1-6,TRBD1,TGTGCCAGCTCACAGGGACAGAGCTCCTATAATTCACCCCTCCACTTT,CASSQGQSSYNSPLHF
TRBV10-3,TRBJ1-2,TRBD1,TGTGCCATCAGTTCTGTGGACAGGGCAGGCTATGGCTACACCTTC,CAISSVDRAGYGYTF
TRBV5-3,TRBJ2-7,TRBD2,TGTGCCAGAAGCTTGGTGGTCGCGGGGGGGTACGAGCAGTACTTC,CARSLVVAGGYEQYF
TRBV7-2,TRBJ2-7,TRBD1,TGTGCCAGCAGCCCGGACAGGAACGAGCAGTACTTC,CASSPDRNEQYF
TRBV4-1,TRBJ2-1,NA,TGCGCCAGCAGCCAAGAGGGTCAGGGGATTAGCAATGAGCAGTTCTTC,CASSQEGQGISNEQFF
TRBV7-8,TRBJ2-7,TRBD1,TGTGCCAGCAGCTTCCTGCCCCTCACCGGGACAGGGATAAGCGAGCAGTACTTC,CASSFLPLTGTGISEQYF
TRBV5-4,TRBJ1-2,NA,TGTGCCAGCAGCTTGAGAGGGGGAAACTATGGCTACACCTTC,CASSLRGGNYGYTF
TRBV18,TRBJ1-4,NA,TGTGCCAGCTCACCTTTATTACAGGGCGAAGAAAAACTGTTTTTT,CASSPLLQGEEKLFF
TRBV29-1,TRBJ1-1,TRBD1,TGCAGTGCTATGACGGTAGGGGGCAGGGAACGATTGGGGGGCACTGAAGCTTTCTTT,CSAMTVGGRERLGGTEAFF
TRBV4-2,TRBJ1-2,TRBD1,TGTGCCAGCAGCCAAGACAGTAAAGGGACAGGGTCTAGCGGCTACACCTTC,CASSQDSKGTGSSGYTF
TRBV18,TRBJ2-5,NA,TGTGCCAGCTCGCAACAGGGACCTCCGGAGACCCAGTACTTC,CASSQQGPPETQYF
TRBV10-3,TRBJ1-4,TRBD1,TGTGCCATCAGTGAGTCTTTGGGACAGGGCTCAACTAATGAAAAACTGTTTTTT,CAISESLGQGSTNEKLFF
TRBV7-8,TRBJ1-2,TRBD1,TGTGCCAGCAGCCCCTGGACAGGGGCGCGCTATGGCTACACCTTC,CASSPWTGARYGYTF
TRBV11-2,TRBJ1-4,TRBD1,TGTGCCAGCAGCTTGACAGGGGAGGTAAAACTGTTTTTT,CASSLTGEVKLFF
TRBV7-6,TRBJ2-1,NA,TGTGCCAGCAGCTTAGGAGGTGGAGACAATGAGCAGTTCTTC,CASSLGGGDNEQFF
TRBV4-3,TRBJ2-2,TRBD1,TGCGCCAGCAGCCCGAACAGGGGGTCGAACACCGGGGAGCTGTTTTTT,CASSPNRGSNTGELFF
TRBV5-4,TRBJ1-2,NA,TGTGCCAGCAGCGGAATACCCAGGGTCAACTATGGCTACACCTTC,CASSGIPRVNYGYTF